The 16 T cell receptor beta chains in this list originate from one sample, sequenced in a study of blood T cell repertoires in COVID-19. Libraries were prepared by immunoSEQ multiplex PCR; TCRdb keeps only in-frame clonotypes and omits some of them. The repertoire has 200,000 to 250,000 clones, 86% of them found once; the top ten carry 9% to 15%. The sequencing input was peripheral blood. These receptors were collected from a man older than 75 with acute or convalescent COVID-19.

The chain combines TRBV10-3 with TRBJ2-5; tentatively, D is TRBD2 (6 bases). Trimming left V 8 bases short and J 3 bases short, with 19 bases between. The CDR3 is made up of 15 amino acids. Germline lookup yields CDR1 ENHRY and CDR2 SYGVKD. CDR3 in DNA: TGTGCCATCGGCGGGGAAGGGTTGGCGAAAGAGACCCAGTACTTC. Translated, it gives CAIGGEGLAKETQYF.

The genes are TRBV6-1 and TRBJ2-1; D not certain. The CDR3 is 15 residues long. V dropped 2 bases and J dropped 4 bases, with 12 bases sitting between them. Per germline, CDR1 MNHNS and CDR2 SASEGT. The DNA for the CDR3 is TGTGCCAGCAGTGAACTAGGCGGAGAATACAATGAGCAGTTCTTC. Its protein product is CASSELGGEYNEQFF.

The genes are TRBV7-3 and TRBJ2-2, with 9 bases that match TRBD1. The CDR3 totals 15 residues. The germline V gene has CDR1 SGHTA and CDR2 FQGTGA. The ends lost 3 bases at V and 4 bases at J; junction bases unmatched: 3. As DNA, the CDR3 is TGTGCCAGCAGCTTGACAGGGGGTGTCACCGGGGAGCTGTTTTTT. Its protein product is CASSLTGGVTGELFF. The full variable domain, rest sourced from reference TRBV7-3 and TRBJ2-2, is GAGVSQTPSNKVTEKGKYVELRCDPISGHTALYWYRQSLGQGPEFLIYFQGTGAADDSGLPNDRFFAVRPEGSVSTLKIQRTERGDSAVYLCASSLTGGVTGELFFGEGSRLTVL.

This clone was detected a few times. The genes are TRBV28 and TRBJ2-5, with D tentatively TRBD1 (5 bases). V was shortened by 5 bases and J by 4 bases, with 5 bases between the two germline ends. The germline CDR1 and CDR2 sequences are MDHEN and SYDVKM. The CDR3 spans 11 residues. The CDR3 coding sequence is TGTGCCAGCAGTACAGGAGAGACCCAGTACTTC. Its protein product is CASSTGETQYF.

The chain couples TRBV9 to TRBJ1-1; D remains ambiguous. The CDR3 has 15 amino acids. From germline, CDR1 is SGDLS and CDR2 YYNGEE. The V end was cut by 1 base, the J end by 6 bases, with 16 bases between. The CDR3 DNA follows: TGTGCCAGCAGCGTAAACTCGAGAGTTGTCGCTGAAGCTTTCTTT. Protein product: CASSVNSRVVAEAFF. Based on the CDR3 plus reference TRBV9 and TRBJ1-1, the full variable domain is DSGVTQTPKHLITATGQRVTLRCSPRSGDLSVYWYQQSLDQGLQFLIQYYNGEERAKGNILERFSAQQFPDLHSELNLSSLELGDSALYFCASSVNSRVVAEAFFGQGTRLTVV.

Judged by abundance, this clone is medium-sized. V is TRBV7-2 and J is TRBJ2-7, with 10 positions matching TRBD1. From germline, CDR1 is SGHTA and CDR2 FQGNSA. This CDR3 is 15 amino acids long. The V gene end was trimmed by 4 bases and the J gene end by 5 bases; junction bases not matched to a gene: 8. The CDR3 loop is CASSWGQGTFNEQYF. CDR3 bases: TGTGCCAGCAGCTGGGGACAGGGGACGTTTAACGAGCAGTACTTC.

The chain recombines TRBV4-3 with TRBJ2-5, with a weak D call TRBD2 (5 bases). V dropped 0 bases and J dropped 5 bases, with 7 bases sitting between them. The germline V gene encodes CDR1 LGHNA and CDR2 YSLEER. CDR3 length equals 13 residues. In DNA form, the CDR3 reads TGCGCCAGCAGCCAAGAGCCGGGGGAGACCCAGTACTTC. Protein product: CASSQEPGETQYF.

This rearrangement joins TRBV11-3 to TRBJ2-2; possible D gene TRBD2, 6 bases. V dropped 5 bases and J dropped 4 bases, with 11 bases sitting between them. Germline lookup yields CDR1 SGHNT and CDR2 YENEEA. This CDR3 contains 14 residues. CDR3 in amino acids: CASSRDSFTGELFF. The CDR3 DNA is TGTGCCAGCAGCCGGGACTCGTTCACCGGGGAGCTGTTTTTT.

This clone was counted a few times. The CDR3 loop is CASSQEPPTGSGANVLTF. CDR3 DNA sequence: TGCGCCAGCAGCCAAGAGCCCCCGACGGGCTCTGGGGCCAACGTCCTGACTTTC. The chain has TRBV4-3 and TRBJ2-6; D is ambiguous. V was pared by 0 bases and J by 0 bases, with 12 bases between. The CDR3 runs to 18 residues. Germline V gives CDR1 LGHNA, CDR2 YSLEER.

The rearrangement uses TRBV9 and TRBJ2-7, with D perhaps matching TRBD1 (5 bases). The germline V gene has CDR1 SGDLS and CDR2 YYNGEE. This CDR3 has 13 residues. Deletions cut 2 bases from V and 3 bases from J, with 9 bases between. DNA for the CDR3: TGTGCCAGCAGCGTCAGGGATTACTACGAGCAGTACTTC. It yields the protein CASSVRDYYEQYF.

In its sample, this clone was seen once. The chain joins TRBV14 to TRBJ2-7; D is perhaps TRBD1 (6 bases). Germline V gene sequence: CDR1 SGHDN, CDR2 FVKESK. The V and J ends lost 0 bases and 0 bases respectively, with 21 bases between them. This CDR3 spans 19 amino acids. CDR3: CASSQDRRRGIPDSYEQYF. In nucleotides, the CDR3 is TGTGCCAGCAGCCAAGATAGGCGAAGGGGGATACCCGACTCCTACGAGCAGTACTTC.

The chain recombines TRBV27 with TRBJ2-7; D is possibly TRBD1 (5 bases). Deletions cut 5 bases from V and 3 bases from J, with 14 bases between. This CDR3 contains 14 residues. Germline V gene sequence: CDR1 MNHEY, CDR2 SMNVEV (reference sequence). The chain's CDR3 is CASSPQGISYEQYF. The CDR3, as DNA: TGTGCCAGCAGTCCCCAGGGAATTAGCTACGAGCAGTACTTC.

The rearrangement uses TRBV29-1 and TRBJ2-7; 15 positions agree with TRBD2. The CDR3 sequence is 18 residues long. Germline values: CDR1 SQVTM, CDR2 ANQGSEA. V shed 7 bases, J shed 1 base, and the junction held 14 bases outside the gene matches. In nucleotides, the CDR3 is TGCAGCGCCGTCCCCGGCCGGGGACTAGCGGGGGGATCCTACGAGCAGTACTTC. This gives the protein CSAVPGRGLAGGSYEQYF.

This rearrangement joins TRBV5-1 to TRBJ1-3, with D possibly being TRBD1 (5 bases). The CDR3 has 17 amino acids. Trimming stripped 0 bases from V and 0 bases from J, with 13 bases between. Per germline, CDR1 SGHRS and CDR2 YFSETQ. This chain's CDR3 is CASSLGGGRTSGNTIYF. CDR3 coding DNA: TGCGCCAGCAGCTTGGGCGGGGGACGGACCTCTGGAAACACCATATATTTT.

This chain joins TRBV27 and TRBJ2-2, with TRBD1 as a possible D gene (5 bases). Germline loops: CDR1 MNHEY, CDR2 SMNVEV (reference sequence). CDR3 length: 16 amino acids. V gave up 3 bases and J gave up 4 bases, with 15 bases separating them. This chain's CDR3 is CASSFDRTGTTGELFF. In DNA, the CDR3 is TGTGCCAGCAGTTTCGACCGTACAGGTACCACCGGGGAGCTGTTTTTT.

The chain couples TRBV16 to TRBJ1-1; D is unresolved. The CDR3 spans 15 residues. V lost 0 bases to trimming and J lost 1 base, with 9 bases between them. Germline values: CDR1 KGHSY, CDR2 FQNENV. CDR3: CASSQSRGGNTEAFF. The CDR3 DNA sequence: TGTGCCAGCAGCCAATCACGTGGAGGGAACACTGAAGCTTTCTTT.